What follows are 2 T cell receptor beta chains derived from one specimen sequenced in a study of brain T cells in children with intractable seizures. Profiling relied on immunoSEQ multiplex PCR, and the TCRdb table lists in-frame clones only, not all of them. The data contain 95,000 to 120,000 clones, approximately 94% of them seen just once; the ten biggest clones take up 3.5% to 4%. The sequences come from peripheral blood, collected at surgery. Source of these receptors: a boy less than two years old with hemimegalencephaly and intractable seizures.

The chain uses TRBV9 and TRBJ1-1; TRBD1 is a possible D gene (6 bases). The CDR3 consists of 14 residues. The ends were cut back, 1 base at V and 2 bases at J, with 9 bases in the middle. Germline V gives CDR1 SGDLS, CDR2 YYNGEE. This chain's CDR3 is CASSVTGINTEAFF. The CDR3, as DNA: TGTGCCAGCAGCGTAACAGGGATAAACACTGAAGCTTTCTTT.

The chain joins TRBV28 to TRBJ2-5; D might be TRBD1 (6 bases). V gave up 6 bases and J gave up 2 bases, with 7 bases separating them. This CDR3 spans 12 amino acids. Germline lookup yields CDR1 MDHEN and CDR2 SYDVKM. The CDR3 reads CASRRGQETQYF. The CDR3 DNA follows: TGTGCCAGCAGGAGGGGGCAAGAGACCCAGTACTTC.